Below, one T cell receptor (beta chain) is given with its context. What it binds is unknown. The sample originates from a study of beta chain features in type 1 diabetes. General observations from the study: Within each of all four CD4+ subsets, Type 1 diabetes patients had TCRB CDR3s that were moderately but significantly shorter.

Every bit of the isolated RNA underwent reverse transcription, so sequencing read expressed TCRB transcripts. Sequencing was performed with immunoSEQ multiplex PCR; in TCRdb, only in-frame clones are kept and a portion is missing. In the table there are 680,000 or so clones, around 16% of which are singletons. V shed 9 bases, J shed 6 bases, and the junction held 1 base outside the gene matches. CDR1 and CDR2 from the germline V gene are MNHNS and SASEGT. The CDR3 has 13 residues. This TCR came from a young man in good health. This sequence joins TRBV6-1 and TRBJ2-1, with TRBD2 matching 14 bases. Sequencing was performed on naive CD4+ T cells from blood. The CDR3: CASGTSGSNEQFF. The CDR3 coding sequence is TGTGCCAGTGGGACTAGCGGGAGCAATGAGCAGTTCTTC.